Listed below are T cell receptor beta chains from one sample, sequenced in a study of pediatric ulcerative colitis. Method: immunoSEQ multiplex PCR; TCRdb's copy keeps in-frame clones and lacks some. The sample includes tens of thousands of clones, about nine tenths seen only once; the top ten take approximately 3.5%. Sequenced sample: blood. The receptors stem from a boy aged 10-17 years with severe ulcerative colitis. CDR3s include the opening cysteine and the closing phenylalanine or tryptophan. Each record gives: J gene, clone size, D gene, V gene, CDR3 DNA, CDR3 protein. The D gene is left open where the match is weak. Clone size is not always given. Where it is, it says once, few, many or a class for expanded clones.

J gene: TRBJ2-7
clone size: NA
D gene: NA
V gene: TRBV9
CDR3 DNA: TGTGCCAGCAGCTCCCGCCGTCTCGGGGATAGCGCCGAGCAGTACTTC
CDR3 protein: CASSSRRLGDSAEQYF

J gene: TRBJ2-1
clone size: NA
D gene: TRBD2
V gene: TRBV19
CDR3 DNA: TGTGCCAGTAGTATTGGACTAGCGGGCAATGAGCAGTTCTTC
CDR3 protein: CASSIGLAGNEQFF

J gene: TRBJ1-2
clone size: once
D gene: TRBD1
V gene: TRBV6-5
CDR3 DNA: TGTGCCAGCAGTTACGCGGGACAGGGGAGGGGCTACACCTTC
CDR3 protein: CASSYAGQGRGYTF

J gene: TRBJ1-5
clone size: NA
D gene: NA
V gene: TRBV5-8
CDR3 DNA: TGTGCCAGCAGCTTGTACAGGGACCAGCCCCAGCATTTT
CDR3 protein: CASSLYRDQPQHF

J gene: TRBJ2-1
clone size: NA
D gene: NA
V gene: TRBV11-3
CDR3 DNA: TGTGCCAGCAGCTTAGGGGCGGGGGCATCAGATGAGCAGTTCTTC
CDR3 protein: CASSLGAGASDEQFF

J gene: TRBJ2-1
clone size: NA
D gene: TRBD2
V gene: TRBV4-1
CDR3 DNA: TGCGCCAGCAGCCGGGGACTAGGTAACAATGAGCAGTTCTTC
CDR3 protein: CASSRGLGNNEQFF

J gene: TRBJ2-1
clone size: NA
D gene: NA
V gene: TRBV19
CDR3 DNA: TGTGCCAGTAGTCCAGGTGGAGTTAGCCACAATGAGCAGTTCTTC
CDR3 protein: CASSPGGVSHNEQFF

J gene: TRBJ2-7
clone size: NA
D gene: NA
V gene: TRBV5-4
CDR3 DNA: TGTGCCAGCAGCTTGAGACAGATGAACCCAACCTACGAGCAGTACTTC
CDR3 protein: CASSLRQMNPTYEQYF

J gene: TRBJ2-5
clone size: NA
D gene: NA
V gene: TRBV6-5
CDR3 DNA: TGTGCCAGCAGTTCGATGTCAGAGACCCAGTACTTC
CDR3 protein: CASSSMSETQYF

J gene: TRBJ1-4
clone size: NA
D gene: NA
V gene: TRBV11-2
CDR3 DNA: TGTGCCAGCAGCTCGGGCCCCGGGACACAGGATGAAAAACTGTTTTTT
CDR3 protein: CASSSGPGTQDEKLFF

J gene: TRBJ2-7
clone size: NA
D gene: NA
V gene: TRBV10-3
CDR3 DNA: TGTGCCATCAGTGAGTCTGGCGGGACAACCTACGAGCAGTACTTC
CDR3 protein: CAISESGGTTYEQYF

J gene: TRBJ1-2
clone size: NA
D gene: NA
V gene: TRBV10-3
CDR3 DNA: TGTGCCATCGCAACCCAGCAAACTAACTATGGCTACACCTTC
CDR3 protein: CAIATQQTNYGYTF

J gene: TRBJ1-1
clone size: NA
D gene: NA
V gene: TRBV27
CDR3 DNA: TGTGCCAGCAGTTTGAGGCAGAACACTGAAGCTTTCTTT
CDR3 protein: CASSLRQNTEAFF

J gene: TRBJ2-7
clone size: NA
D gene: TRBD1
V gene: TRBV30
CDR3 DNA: TGTGCCTGGAAGGGTCTGCGGGACAGGGATCCATACGAGCAGTACTTC
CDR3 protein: CAWKGLRDRDPYEQYF

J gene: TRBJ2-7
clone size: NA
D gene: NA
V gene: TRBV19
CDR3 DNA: TGTGCCAGTAGTATGGCCCAGGGTGGGGACGAGCAGTACTTC
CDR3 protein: CASSMAQGGDEQYF

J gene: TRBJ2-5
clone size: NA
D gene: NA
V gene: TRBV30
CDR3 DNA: TGTGCCTGGAGTGCAGCAGGAGGAGAGACCCAGTACTTC
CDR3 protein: CAWSAAGGETQYF